The 31 T cell receptor beta chains reported below all come from one sample, sequenced in a study of T cells after posttransplantation cyclophosphamide (TCRdb year 2016). Library construction relied on the immunoSEQ multiplex PCR assay. Not all clones reach the TCRdb copy of this immuneACCESS table, which keeps in-frame sequences only. Checked studies attribute under half of the gap to unresolved V genes and leave the rest unexplained. In this sample the table shows about 11,000 clones, roughly 96% of which occur a single time. The ten largest clonotypes hold 0.3% of the sample. The material sequenced was naive CD8+ T cells sorted from PBMCs. These receptors originate from a man aged 25-45 years in good health and a related stem cell transplant donor.

The genes are TRBV19 and TRBJ2-5; D perhaps matches TRBD2 (6 bases). TRBJ2-7 matches the DNA end more closely, so the J call is doubtful. Germline CDR1 reads LNHDA; CDR2 reads SQIVND (reference sequence). The CDR3 runs 12 residues. The CDR3 coding sequence is TGTGCCAGCGCGGGAAAGGGAGGCGAGCAGTACTTC. This codes for CASAGKGGEQYF.

The chain recombines TRBV5-1 with TRBJ2-7; 7 bases map to TRBD1. Germline V lookup: CDR1 SGHRS, CDR2 YFSETQ. This CDR3 comprises 14 residues. The V and J ends lost 3 bases and 6 bases, in that order; junction bases with no gene match: 9. DNA of the CDR3: TGCGCCAGCAGCTCCTCGACAGGGAAGGCCGAGCAGTACTTC. Translating gives CASSSSTGKAEQYF. Full variable domain (remainder filled in from reference TRBV5-1 and TRBJ2-7): KAGVTQTPRYLIKTRGQQVTLSCSPISGHRSVSWYQQTPGQGLQFLFEYFSETQRNKGNFPGRFSGRQFSNSRSEMNVSTLELGDSALYLCASSSSTGKAEQYFGPGTRLTVT.

V and J are TRBV4-2 and TRBJ1-5; D gene unclear. Trimming removed 2 bases from V and 0 bases from J, with 8 bases in between. This CDR3 has 15 amino acids. In germline, CDR1 is LGHNA, CDR2 YNFKEQ. The CDR3 loop reads CASSQFQDSNQPQHF. The CDR3 DNA reads TGTGCCAGCAGCCAATTCCAGGATAGCAATCAGCCCCAGCATTTT.

The chain has TRBV6-5 and TRBJ2-1; a possible D gene is TRBD1 (6 bases). The germline V and J ends were trimmed by 4 bases and 9 bases, with 13 bases remaining between them. The CDR3 is 13 amino acids. The germline V gene encodes CDR1 MNHEY and CDR2 SVGAGI. The CDR3 nucleotides are TGTGCCAGCAGTTTAAACCTAGGGGGTGAGCAGTTCTTC. Translated: CASSLNLGGEQFF.

V gene TRBV27 combines with J gene TRBJ2-1, with 9 bases that match TRBD2. Germline trimming cut 6 bases from V and 4 bases from J; bases unmatched to any gene: 4. CDR3 length: 14 amino acids. CDR1 and CDR2 from the germline V gene are MNHEY and SMNVEV (reference sequence). CDR3 loop: CASRLAGAYNEQFF. The CDR3 bases are TGTGCCAGCAGGTTAGCGGGGGCGTACAATGAGCAGTTCTTC.

This chain connects TRBV19 to TRBJ1-5; no reliable D call. Germline values: CDR1 LNHDA, CDR2 SQIVND (reference sequence). The V and J ends lost 8 bases and 10 bases respectively, with 9 bases between them. This CDR3 comprises 10 residues. CDR3 protein: CASGPIPQHF. Here the CDR3 DNA reads TGTGCCAGTGGGCCCATCCCCCAGCATTTT.

V is TRBV9 and J is TRBJ1-3; D possibly corresponds to TRBD1 (5 bases). This CDR3 comprises 17 residues. The V and J ends lost 4 bases and 0 bases respectively, with 17 bases between them. The germline V gene encodes CDR1 SGDLS and CDR2 YYNGEE. CDR3 amino acids: CASSPGLGEGSGNTIYF. The CDR3 DNA reads TGTGCCAGCAGCCCCGGACTAGGGGAGGGCTCTGGAAACACCATATATTTT.

Regarding this clone: The germline gene is not matched at one end of the junction; a read error may be the cause. The chain links TRBV7-9 to TRBJ2-6, with D maybe TRBD1 (6 bases). This CDR3 spans 16 amino acids. CDR1 and CDR2 (germline): SEHNR, FQNEAQ (reference sequence). Here the CDR3 DNA reads TGTGCCGGCAGCTTAGATTGGCAGGGGGGGGCCAACGTCCTGACTTTC. It yields the protein CAGSLDWQGGANVLTF. The variable domain in full, completed from reference TRBV7-9 and TRBJ2-6, reads DTGVSQNPRHKITKRGQNVTFRCDPISEHNRLYWYRQTLGQGPEFLTYFQNEAQLEKSRLLSDRFSAERPKGSFSTLEIQRTEQGDSAMYLCAGSLDWQGGANVLTFGAGSRLTVL.

J is TRBJ2-1 and V is TRBV6-1, with 8 bases matching TRBD2. CDR1 MNHNS and CDR2 SASEGT come from the germline V gene. There are 15 residues in the CDR3. After removal of 7 bases from V and 8 bases from J, the junction contained 13 bases not matched to a gene. As DNA, the CDR3 is TGTGCCAGCATTAGCGGGACTCTAAGTGGGGATGAGCAGTTCTTC. Residues: CASISGTLSGDEQFF.

The genes are TRBV7-2 and TRBJ2-1; maybe TRBD2 (6 bases). Between the trimmed V and J ends, which lost 1 base and 4 bases, there was a span of 8 bases. Germline CDR1 SGHTA, CDR2 FQGNSA. The CDR3 has 14 amino acids. CDR3 DNA: TGTGCCAGCAGCTTAGGGACTATGTACAATGAGCAGTTCTTC. Its protein product is CASSLGTMYNEQFF.

The chain joins TRBV9 to TRBJ2-1; D remains ambiguous. Germline CDR1 and CDR2: SGDLS and YYNGEE. CDR3 length: 13 amino acids. V shed 3 bases and J shed 3 bases, with 7 bases lying between them. The DNA for the CDR3 is TGTGCCAGCAGCGCGCTAGACTACAATGAGCAGTTCTTC. Protein: CASSALDYNEQFF.

CDR3 DNA: TGTGCCAGCAGCCCACTTCGAATAGCGGGGGAACCCTACAATGAGCAGTTCTTC. Translating gives CASSPLRIAGEPYNEQFF. The genes are TRBV11-2 and TRBJ2-1, with 9 bases identical to TRBD2. The ends lost 5 bases at V and 2 bases at J; junction bases unmatched: 13. The CDR3 has 18 residues. From germline, CDR1 is SGHAT and CDR2 FQNNGV. The whole variable domain, remainder taken from reference TRBV11-2 and TRBJ2-1, is EAGVAQSPRYKIIEKRQSVAFWCNPISGHATLYWYQQILGQGPKLLIQFQNNGVVDDSQLPKDRFSAERLKGVDSTLKIQPAKLEDSAVYLCASSPLRIAGEPYNEQFFGPGTRLTVL.

V gene TRBV11-3 combines with J gene TRBJ2-7, with TRBD1 matching over 8 bases. The CDR3 loop spans 14 amino acids. The germline V gene has CDR1 SGHNT and CDR2 YENEEA. V was clipped by 4 bases and J by 5 bases; unmatched bases: 7. The CDR3 spells CASSSRTGQNEQYF. CDR3 nucleotides: TGTGCCAGCAGCTCGCGGACAGGGCAGAACGAGCAGTACTTC.

The genes are TRBV6-5 and TRBJ2-5; unclear D gene. Germline values: CDR1 MNHEY, CDR2 SVGAGI. Trimming shortened V by 0 bases and J by 1 base, and 6 bases separated the two germline ends. The CDR3 totals 14 residues. The CDR3 loop reads CASSYSRSQETQYF. CDR3 sequence (DNA): TGTGCCAGCAGTTACTCGAGAAGCCAAGAGACCCAGTACTTC.

The rearrangement links TRBV6-1 to TRBJ1-4; TRBD1 matches 10 bases. J was trimmed by 8 bases and V by 3 bases; bases with no gene match: 3. Germline V gene sequence: CDR1 MNHNS, CDR2 SASEGT. This CDR3 has 14 amino acids. Written as DNA, the CDR3 is TGTGCCAGCAGTGAGGACAGGGGGATCGAAAAACTGTTTTTT. Protein product: CASSEDRGIEKLFF.

V and J are TRBV7-7 and TRBJ2-1; the match to TRBD1 covers 8 bases. The V segment lost 5 bases and the J segment 0 bases; nucleotides outside the gene matches: 6. This CDR3 spans 16 amino acids. Germline lookup yields CDR1 SSHAT and CDR2 FNYEAQ (reference sequence). Here the CDR3 reads CASSRGQESSYNEQFF. The CDR3 DNA follows: TGTGCCAGCAGCCGGGGACAGGAGTCCTCCTACAATGAGCAGTTCTTC.

This chain uses TRBV7-6 with TRBJ2-2, with 11 bases identical to TRBD2. There are 16 residues in the CDR3. The V segment lost 5 bases and the J segment 8 bases; nucleotides outside the gene matches: 10. CDR1 is SGHVS and CDR2 is FNYEAQ in the germline V gene. The CDR3 spells CASSPTLAGGPGELFF. The CDR3 coding sequence is TGTGCCAGCAGCCCGACCCTAGCGGGGGGCCCTGGGGAGCTGTTTTTT.

V and J are TRBV12-5 and TRBJ2-7; 7 bases map to TRBD1. The CDR3 covers 13 residues. With V trimmed by 7 bases and J by 3 bases, 6 bases remained unmatched. Germline V gene lookup returns CDR1 LGHNT and CDR2 FRNRAP. The CDR3 DNA follows: TGTGCTAGTGCCCACGGACAGGACTACGAGCAGTACTTC. As protein: CASAHGQDYEQYF.

The chain combines TRBV11-2 with TRBJ2-7; perhaps TRBD2 as D (5 bases). The CDR3 is made up of 12 amino acids. Trimming pared 3 bases from V and 7 bases from J, leaving 10 bases between. Germline V gene data show CDR1 as SGHAT and CDR2 as FQNNGV. The CDR3 nucleotides read TGTGCCAGCAGCTTCCCCGGCGGGGAGCAGTACTTC. Its translation: CASSFPGGEQYF.

The chain carries TRBV4-1 and TRBJ1-4, with TRBD1 matching over 11 bases. Germline V CDR1 and CDR2: MGHRA, YSYEKL. This CDR3 spans 18 amino acids. The V and J ends lost 3 bases and 2 bases, in that order; junction bases with no gene match: 8. As DNA, the CDR3 is TGCGCCAGCAGCCACTCCGGGACAGGGGGTGGCACTAATGAAAAACTGTTTTTT. It encodes CASSHSGTGGGTNEKLFF.

This chain joins TRBV5-4 and TRBJ1-2; no reliable D call. This CDR3 region has 13 residues. Germline values: CDR1 SGHNT, CDR2 YYREEE (reference sequence). Trimming removed 3 bases from V and 3 bases from J, with 9 bases in between. The CDR3 sequence: CASSSDTHYGYTF. The CDR3 DNA reads as TGTGCCAGCAGCTCCGACACCCACTATGGCTACACCTTC.

This chain uses TRBV2 with TRBJ2-7; a possible D gene is TRBD1 (6 bases). Germline V lookup: CDR1 SNHLY, CDR2 FYNNEI. Trimming removed 2 bases from V and 0 bases from J, with 20 bases in between. This CDR3 has 18 residues. The CDR3 spells CASSETTGPNLSSYEQYF. CDR3 in DNA: TGTGCCAGCAGTGAAACAACAGGGCCCAACTTAAGCTCCTACGAGCAGTACTTC.

V and J are TRBV10-3 and TRBJ1-2; perhaps TRBD1 as D (6 bases). Germline assignment: CDR1 ENHRY and CDR2 SYGVKD. The CDR3 is made up of 13 amino acids. The germline V and J ends were trimmed by 6 bases and 6 bases, with 14 bases remaining between them. In DNA, the CDR3 is TGTGCCATCAGGGACGACAGGTTCGATGGCTACACCTTC. Residues: CAIRDDRFDGYTF.

J is TRBJ2-7 and V is TRBV9, with TRBD2 matching 7 bases. From germline, CDR1 is SGDLS and CDR2 YYNGEE. J was trimmed by 2 bases and V by 1 base; bases with no gene match: 3. This CDR3 comprises 14 residues. The CDR3 protein is CASSVWGGAYEQYF. CDR3 DNA: TGTGCCAGCAGCGTATGGGGGGGAGCCTACGAGCAGTACTTC.

The V gene is TRBV5-1, the J gene TRBJ2-2; 9 nucleotides align to TRBD1. This CDR3 contains 15 residues. Trimming cost V 6 bases and J 5 bases; bases outside gene matches: 8. Germline loops: CDR1 SGHRS, CDR2 YFSETQ. In DNA form, the CDR3 reads TGCGCCAGCACCACAGGGGGCGGGAAAACCGGGGAGCTGTTTTTT. Protein: CASTTGGGKTGELFF.

The rearrangement uses TRBV9 and TRBJ2-3, with D possibly being TRBD2 (5 bases). The CDR3 covers 16 residues. Germline CDR1 and CDR2: SGDLS and YYNGEE. Trimming cost V 0 bases and J 0 bases, with 11 bases left between them. In nucleotides, the CDR3 is TGTGCCAGCAGCGTAGACGACTACACTAGCACAGATACGCAGTATTTT. The encoded protein is CASSVDDYTSTDTQYF.

The rearrangement joins TRBV15 to TRBJ1-3, with 8 bases matching TRBD1. CDR1 is LNHNV and CDR2 is YYDKDF in the germline V gene (reference sequence). Germline trimming cut 5 bases from V and 2 bases from J; bases unmatched to any gene: 2. This CDR3 spans 14 amino acids. As DNA, the CDR3 is TGTGCCACCAGCTTGACAGGGGCTGGAAACACCATATATTTT. This translates into CATSLTGAGNTIYF.

This clone was seen only once. The chain couples TRBV5-6 to TRBJ1-1; maybe TRBD1 (5 bases). The ends were cut back, 1 base at V and 1 base at J, with 23 bases in the middle. The CDR3 is 19 amino acids. Looked up from germline, CDR1 is SGHDT and CDR2 is YYEEEE. The CDR3 nucleotides are TGTGCCAGCAGCTTGCGGATGAAATCGTGGGGGAGGGAGAACACTGAAGCTTTCTTT. It specifies CASSLRMKSWGRENTEAFF.

The chain employs TRBV7-2 and TRBJ1-4; 7 nucleotides line up with TRBD1. The CDR3 runs 16 residues. V lost 4 bases and J lost 8; bases outside the gene matches: 13. CDR1 and CDR2 (germline): SGHTA, FQGNSA. The CDR3 DNA reads as TGTGCCAGCAGCTCCCCCACCAGAGGGGGCGGCGAAAAACTGTTTTTT. Translating gives CASSSPTRGGGEKLFF.

Written as DNA, the CDR3 is TGTGCCAGCAGCGTCCCTGGGAGCGACGGCCAGTTCTTC. Protein product: CASSVPGSDGQFF. The chain employs TRBV7-9 and TRBJ2-1; a weak D match, TRBD2 (5 bases). V was cut by 5 bases and J by 13 bases, with 18 bases left in between. CDR1 and CDR2 (germline): SEHNR, FQNEAQ (reference sequence). The length of the CDR3 is 13 residues.

The rearrangement uses TRBV7-2 and TRBJ2-5; a possible D gene is TRBD1 (6 bases). V was cut by 5 bases and J by 2 bases, with 12 bases left in between. The CDR3 is 14 amino acids. The germline gives CDR1 SGHTA, CDR2 FQGNSA. CDR3 DNA: TGTGCCAGCAGCCCCCCAGGGGTACAAGAGACCCAGTACTTC. This gives the protein CASSPPGVQETQYF.